This T cell receptor (beta chain) is from a study of blood T cell repertoires in COVID-19. For the study at large: Sample material is recorded as cDNA or gDNA derived from T cells, B-cell-depleted T cells, or PBMCs.

Germline-derived CDR1 and CDR2 are ENHRY and SYGVKD. This CDR3 is 15 amino acids long. V shed 9 bases, J shed 5 bases, and the junction held 14 bases outside the gene matches. The method was immunoSEQ multiplex PCR; TCRdb's version includes in-frame clones alone and lacks a portion of them. The table shows approximately 130,000 clones, with roughly four fifths occurring only once. The chain employs TRBV10-3 and TRBJ2-7; 9 bases map to TRBD1. The TCR comes from a man under 40 who had recovered from COVID-19. Sequencing input: PBMCs or T cells enriched from blood (not recorded which). The CDR3 coding sequence is TGTGCCATATTACGAACGGGACAGGGTGTTCACGAGCAGTACTTC. Protein: CAILRTGQGVHEQYF.